Below are 8 T cell receptor beta chains sequenced from a single sample in a study of blood T cell repertoires in COVID-19. TCRdb's copy holds only in-frame clones and misses some; the assay was immunoSEQ multiplex PCR. The profile shows about 360,000 clones, more than 85% of them singletons. Sample: peripheral blood. These receptors all come from a human donor in a cohort sampled during active COVID-19.

The gene calls are TRBV10-3 and TRBJ2-5, with D perhaps matching TRBD1 (5 bases). Trimming removed 8 bases from V and 5 bases from J, with 18 bases in between. The CDR3 has 14 residues. In germline, CDR1 is ENHRY, CDR2 SYGVKD. The CDR3: CAIRREGVSETQYF. The CDR3 nucleotides read TGTGCCATCCGAAGGGAAGGGGTCTCGGAGACCCAGTACTTC.

The chain joins TRBV12-3 or TRBV12-4 to TRBJ2-7; D gene unclear. This CDR3 is 13 amino acids long. V was shortened by 5 bases and J by 2 bases, with 10 bases between the two germline ends. The CDR3 DNA reads TGTGCCAGCAGTCGACAAAAACCCTACGAGCAGTACTTC. Amino acids: CASSRQKPYEQYF.

The V and J genes are TRBV30 and TRBJ1-5, with 7 bases identical to TRBD1. The germline V gene has CDR1 GTSNPN and CDR2 SVGIG (reference sequence). The J segment lost 6 bases and the V segment lost 0 bases, leaving 8 bases of the junction unmatched. CDR3 size: 15 residues. The CDR3 is CAWSVRDRDLQPQHF. The CDR3 DNA is TGTGCCTGGAGTGTACGAGACAGGGACCTTCAGCCCCAGCATTTT. Based on the CDR3 plus reference TRBV30 and TRBJ1-5, the full variable domain is SQTIHQWPATLVQPVGSPLSLECTVEGTSNPNLYWYRQAAGRGLQLLFYSVGIGQISSEVPQNLSASRPQDRQFILSSKKLLLSDSGFYLCAWSVRDRDLQPQHFGDGTRLSIL.

The rearrangement uses TRBV28 and TRBJ1-1; the D is unclear. The CDR3 is 15 residues long. The germline gives CDR1 MDHEN, CDR2 SYDVKM. Trimming stripped 3 bases from V and 1 base from J, with 12 bases between. The CDR3 sequence: CASSFNRAGNTEAFF. The CDR3 nucleotides read TGTGCCAGCAGTTTCAATAGAGCAGGGAACACTGAAGCTTTCTTT.

The V and J genes are TRBV28 and TRBJ1-5; tentative D call: TRBD1 (5 bases). Germline V gene data show CDR1 as MDHEN and CDR2 as SYDVKM. The CDR3 covers 15 residues. With 2 bases removed from V and 7 bases from J, the gap between germline ends came to 15 bases. The CDR3 sequence is CASSLIRAVRQPQHF. CDR3 nucleotide sequence: TGTGCCAGCAGTTTAATCAGGGCTGTGCGACAGCCCCAGCATTTT.

The CDR3 spells CASSLTGDYEQYF. In DNA form, the CDR3 reads TGTGCCAGCAGCCTGACAGGGGACTACGAGCAGTACTTC. The chain recombines TRBV7-3 with TRBJ2-7; the match to TRBD1 covers 8 bases. V gave up 5 bases and J gave up 3 bases; unmatched junction bases: 3. There are 13 residues in the CDR3. CDR1 and CDR2 from the germline V gene are SGHTA and FQGTGA.

V gene TRBV2 combines with J gene TRBJ1-1, with 10 bases identical to TRBD1. The V segment lost 6 bases and the J segment 6 bases; nucleotides outside the gene matches: 7. Per the germline V gene, CDR1 is SNHLY and CDR2 is FYNNEI. The length of the CDR3 is 14 residues. The CDR3: CASRRDRGYPEAFF. CDR3 DNA: TGTGCCAGCAGAAGGGACAGGGGCTATCCTGAAGCTTTCTTT.

The chain combines TRBV28 with TRBJ1-4; tentatively, D is TRBD1 (5 bases). V dropped 6 bases and J dropped 0 bases, with 14 bases sitting between them. CDR1 is MDHEN and CDR2 is SYDVKM in the germline V gene. The CDR3 length is 16 residues. The CDR3 is CASSQLGGATNEKLFF. The CDR3 DNA sequence: TGTGCCAGCAGCCAGCTTGGGGGGGCAACTAATGAAAAACTGTTTTTT.